The entry that follows covers one T cell receptor (beta chain) sequence. In the original analysis: Researchers report that nucleated cell counts were estimated from reference gene primer amplification. The data were produced by immunoSEQ multiplex PCR, yet TCRdb's version contains in-frame clones alone and is incomplete. V, J and clone size derive from that table, while D and trimming were established from the DNA sequence. This table holds 88,000 or so clones, approximately 84% found once. This sample stems from a study of blood T cell repertoires in COVID-19. Across the study: Both acute and convalescent COVID-19 samples were obtained from the United States, Italy and Spain. PBMCs, B-cell-depleted T cells, or T cells were the source of the cDNA or gDNA that made up the material.

The CDR3 is 14 amino acids. Per germline, CDR1 SGHTA and CDR2 FQGNSA. The V end lost 2 bases, the J end lost 3 bases, and 10 bases lay between the germline ends. The TCR comes from a man between 60 and 75 years old with acute or convalescent COVID-19. V and J are TRBV7-2 and TRBJ1-1; D unclear. The sample taken for sequencing was peripheral blood. Here the CDR3 reads CASSLYAVDTEAFF. The CDR3 DNA reads TGTGCCAGCAGCTTATATGCGGTGGACACTGAAGCTTTCTTT. Complete variable domain (other parts from reference TRBV7-2 and TRBJ1-1): GAGVSQSPSNKVTEKGKDVELRCDPISGHTALYWYRQSLGQGLEFLIYFQGNSAPDKSGLPSDRFSAERTGGSVSTLTIQRTQQEDSAVYLCASSLYAVDTEAFFGQGTRLTVV.